Following are 15 T cell receptor beta chains from one sample sequenced in a study of shared clonotypes between healthy human individuals. Produced via immunoSEQ multiplex PCR; TCRdb's table is partial and in-frame only. Among 650,000 to 750,000 clones listed, around 72% were seen once. Sequencing input: memory CD4+ T cells sorted from blood. Subset described: CD45RA-negative fraction. Receptors originate from a woman between 25 and 40 years old in good health.

This chain uses TRBV28 with TRBJ1-1; no reliable D call. Per germline, CDR1 MDHEN and CDR2 SYDVKM. Trimming pared 6 bases from V and 3 bases from J, leaving 14 bases between. The CDR3 length is 14 residues. The CDR3 here is CASRVGGPHTEAFF. CDR3 DNA sequence: TGTGCCAGCAGGGTGGGAGGGCCGCACACTGAAGCTTTCTTT.

The V and J genes are TRBV18 and TRBJ1-1; D possibly corresponds to TRBD1 (5 bases). The CDR3 runs to 15 residues. V dropped 6 bases and J dropped 7 bases, with 21 bases sitting between them. Germline lookup yields CDR1 KGHSH and CDR2 LQKENI. The chain's CDR3 is CASSPVTGSTVEAFF. As DNA, the CDR3 is TGTGCCAGCTCCCCTGTTACAGGTAGCACTGTTGAAGCTTTCTTT.

The chain combines TRBV15 with TRBJ1-5, with 8 bases matching TRBD1. Germline V gene lookup returns CDR1 LNHNV and CDR2 YYDKDF (reference sequence). The CDR3 covers 16 residues. V lost 0 bases and J lost 2; bases outside the gene matches: 3. For the CDR3, the DNA is TGTGCCACCAGCAGAGATTCGGACAGGGGCAATCAGCCCCAGCATTTT. Protein sequence: CATSRDSDRGNQPQHF.

There are a few counts of this clone. This CDR3 is also generated by other DNA sequences in the sample. This chain joins TRBV5-1 and TRBJ2-3; D remains unclear. V lost 3 bases and J 2 bases, leaving 10 bases between the germline ends. This CDR3 is built from 14 residues. CDR1 is SGHRS, CDR2 YFSETQ, per germline. This CDR3 is CASSSKGPTDTQYF. The CDR3 nucleotides are TGCGCCAGCAGCTCCAAGGGTCCCACAGATACGCAGTATTTT.

This chain joins TRBV19 and TRBJ2-1, with a weak D call TRBD2 (6 bases). The CDR3 runs 16 residues. Per germline, CDR1 LNHDA and CDR2 SQIVND (reference sequence). V dropped 7 bases and J dropped 3 bases, with 19 bases sitting between them. The CDR3 region has the DNA TGTGCCAGTACCGACCCAGGAGCGGGCATCTACAATGAGCAGTTCTTC. This codes for CASTDPGAGIYNEQFF.

The chain carries TRBV7-8 and TRBJ1-5; no clear D gene. The CDR3 runs 18 residues. Germline CDR1 SGHVS, CDR2 FQNEAQ. Trimming removed 1 base at V and 0 bases at J, with 16 bases between. CDR3 coding DNA: TGTGCCAGCAGCTTAGGGACTGTCACAGCTAATAGCAATCAGCCCCAGCATTTT. The encoded protein is CASSLGTVTANSNQPQHF.

This chain links TRBV5-4 with TRBJ2-2, with 12 bases lining up with TRBD1. Trimming removed 1 base from V and 7 bases from J; junction bases left unmatched: 5. There are 16 residues in the CDR3. The germline gives CDR1 SGHNT, CDR2 YYREEE (reference sequence). CDR3: CASSLPGQGAVGELFF. In DNA, the CDR3 is TGTGCCAGCAGCTTGCCGGGACAGGGGGCTGTCGGGGAGCTGTTTTTT.

CDR3 residues: CASSKILAARETQYF. The CDR3 bases are TGTGCCAGCAGCAAGATACTAGCGGCCAGGGAGACCCAGTACTTC. This chain uses TRBV7-8 with TRBJ2-5, with TRBD2 matching over 8 bases. The CDR3 consists of 15 residues. V trimming: 5 bases; J trimming: 5 bases; junction bases outside the gene matches: 10. The germline CDR1 and CDR2 sequences are SGHVS and FQNEAQ. Drawing the rest from reference TRBV7-8 and TRBJ2-5, the complete variable domain is GAGVSQSPRYKVAKRGQDVALRCDPISGHVSLFWYQQALGQGPEFLTYFQNEAQLDKSGLPSDRFFAERPEGSVSTLKIQRTQQEDSAVYLCASSKILAARETQYFGPGTRLLVL.

V and J are TRBV5-1 and TRBJ2-1; TRBD2 matches at 13 bases. The junction had 17 bases not matched to a gene; V was cut back by 2 bases and J by 6 bases. Looked up from germline, CDR1 is SGHRS and CDR2 is YFSETQ. The CDR3 contains 20 residues. CDR3 coding DNA: TGCGCCAGCAGCTTTAGTAGGACGGGGGCGACTAGCGGGAGGCCCAATGAGCAGTTCTTC. Protein: CASSFSRTGATSGRPNEQFF.

The V gene is TRBV5-1, the J gene TRBJ2-5; D is possibly TRBD1 (6 bases). Trimming stripped 6 bases from V and 3 bases from J, with 12 bases between. From germline, CDR1 is SGHRS and CDR2 YFSETQ. The CDR3 spans 13 residues. CDR3: CASNTGRKETQYF. In DNA, the CDR3 is TGCGCCAGCAATACAGGGAGAAAAGAGACCCAGTACTTC.

The chain joins TRBV5-8 to TRBJ2-1, with 7 bases identical to TRBD2. The junction had 14 bases not matched to a gene; V was cut back by 1 base and J by 10 bases. Germline-derived CDR1 and CDR2 are SGHTS and YDEGEE. The CDR3 extends over 16 amino acids. The CDR3 loop reads CASSLRGAGVWAEQFF. In nucleotides, the CDR3 is TGTGCCAGCAGCTTGAGGGGCGCGGGGGTATGGGCGGAGCAGTTCTTC. Full variable domain (rest looked up from reference TRBV5-8 and TRBJ2-1): EAGVTQSPTHLIKTRGQQATLRCSPISGHTSVYWYQQALGLGLQFLLWYDEGEERNRGNFPPRFSGRQFPNYSSELNVNALELEDSALYLCASSLRGAGVWAEQFFGPGTRLTVL.

This clone was detected only once. Different DNA sequences within this sample yield the same CDR3. J is TRBJ2-7 and V is TRBV19; 11 bases match TRBD2. With V trimmed by 10 bases and J by 2 bases, 4 bases remained unmatched. The germline V gene encodes CDR1 LNHDA and CDR2 SQIVND (reference sequence). The CDR3 consists of 13 residues. CDR3 nucleotides: TGTGCCACGGGGACTAGCGGTACCTACGAGCAGTACTTC. Protein: CATGTSGTYEQYF.

The rearrangement links TRBV18 to TRBJ2-2, with D hard to call. The V gene lost 2 bases and the J gene lost 0 bases, with 10 bases spanning the gap. This CDR3 is built from 16 residues. Germline assignment: CDR1 KGHSH and CDR2 LQKENI. The CDR3 DNA reads as TGTGCCAGCTCACCAGATAGAACCTCGAACACCGGGGAGCTGTTTTTT. It yields the protein CASSPDRTSNTGELFF. The full variable domain, completed using reference TRBV18 and TRBJ2-2, is NAGVMQNPRHLVRRRGQEARLRCSPMKGHSHVYWYRQLPEEGLKFMVYLQKENIIDESGMPKERFSAEFPKEGPSILRIQQVVRGDSAAYFCASSPDRTSNTGELFFGEGSRLTVL.

The rearrangement links TRBV4-1 to TRBJ2-5; 8 positions match TRBD1. The CDR3 is made up of 14 amino acids. Losses at the gene ends were 2 bases for V and 5 bases for J; bases not matched to a gene: 4. Germline V gene sequence: CDR1 MGHRA, CDR2 YSYEKL. The CDR3 DNA follows: TGCGCCAGCAGCCAACAGGGGGCCGGGGAGACCCAGTACTTC. Translating gives CASSQQGAGETQYF.

This clone was detected many times. This sequence joins TRBV28 and TRBJ1-1; weak D call: TRBD1 (5 bases). CDR3 length: 15 residues. The ends were cut back, 5 bases at V and 1 base at J, with 14 bases in the middle. Looked up from germline, CDR1 is MDHEN and CDR2 is SYDVKM. The CDR3 sequence: CASSSQGLKNTEAFF. In nucleotides, the CDR3 is TGTGCCAGCAGTAGTCAGGGATTAAAGAACACTGAAGCTTTCTTT.